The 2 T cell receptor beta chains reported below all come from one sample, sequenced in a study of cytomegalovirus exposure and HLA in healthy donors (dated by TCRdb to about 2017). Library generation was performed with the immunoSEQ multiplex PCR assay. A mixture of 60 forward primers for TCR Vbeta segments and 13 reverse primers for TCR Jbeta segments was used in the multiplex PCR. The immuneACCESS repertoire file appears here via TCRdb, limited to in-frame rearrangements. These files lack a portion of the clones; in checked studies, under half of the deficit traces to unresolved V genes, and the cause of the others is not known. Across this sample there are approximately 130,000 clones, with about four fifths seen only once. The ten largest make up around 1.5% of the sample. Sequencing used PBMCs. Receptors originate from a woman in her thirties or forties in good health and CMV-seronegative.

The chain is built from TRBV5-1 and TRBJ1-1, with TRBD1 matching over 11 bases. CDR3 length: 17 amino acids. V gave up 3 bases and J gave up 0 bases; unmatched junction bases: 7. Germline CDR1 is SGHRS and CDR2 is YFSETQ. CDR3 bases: TGCGCCAGCAGCTCTGGACAGGGGGCCCTACTGAACACTGAAGCTTTCTTT. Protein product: CASSSGQGALLNTEAFF.

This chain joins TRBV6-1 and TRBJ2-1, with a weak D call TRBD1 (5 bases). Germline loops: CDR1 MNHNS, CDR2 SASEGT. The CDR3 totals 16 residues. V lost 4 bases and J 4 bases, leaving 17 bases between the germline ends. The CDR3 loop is CASSALAGPVYNEQFF. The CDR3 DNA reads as TGTGCCAGCAGTGCCCTTGCAGGGCCCGTTTACAATGAGCAGTTCTTC.